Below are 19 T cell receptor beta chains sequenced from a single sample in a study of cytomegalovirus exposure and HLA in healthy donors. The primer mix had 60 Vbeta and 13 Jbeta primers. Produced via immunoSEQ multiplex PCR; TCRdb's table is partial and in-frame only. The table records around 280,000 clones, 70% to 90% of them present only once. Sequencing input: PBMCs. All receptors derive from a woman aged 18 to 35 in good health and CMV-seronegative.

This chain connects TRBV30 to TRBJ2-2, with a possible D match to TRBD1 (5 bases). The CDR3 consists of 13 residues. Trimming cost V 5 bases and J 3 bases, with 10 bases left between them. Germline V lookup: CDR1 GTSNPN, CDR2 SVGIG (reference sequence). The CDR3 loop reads CAWDDSHTGELFF. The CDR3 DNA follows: TGTGCCTGGGATGACAGCCACACCGGGGAGCTGTTTTTT.

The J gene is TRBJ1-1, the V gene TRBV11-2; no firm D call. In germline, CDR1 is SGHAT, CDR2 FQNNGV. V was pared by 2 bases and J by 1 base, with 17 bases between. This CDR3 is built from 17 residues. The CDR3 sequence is CASSLRFFPGGNTEAFF. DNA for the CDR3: TGTGCCAGCAGCTTAAGATTTTTCCCCGGTGGGAACACTGAAGCTTTCTTT.

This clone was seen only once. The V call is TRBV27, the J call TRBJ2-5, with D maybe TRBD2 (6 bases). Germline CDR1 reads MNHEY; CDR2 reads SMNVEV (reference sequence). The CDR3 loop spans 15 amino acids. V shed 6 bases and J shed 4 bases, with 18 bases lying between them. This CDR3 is CASRGYGGFGETQYF. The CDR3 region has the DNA TGTGCCAGCAGAGGCTATGGGGGGTTTGGAGAGACCCAGTACTTC.

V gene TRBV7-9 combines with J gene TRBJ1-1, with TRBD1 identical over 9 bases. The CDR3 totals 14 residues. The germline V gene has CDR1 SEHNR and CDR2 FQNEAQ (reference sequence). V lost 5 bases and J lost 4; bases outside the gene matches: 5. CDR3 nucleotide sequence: TGTGCCAGCAGCCGGTGGGACAGGGCCACTGAAGCTTTCTTT. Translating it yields CASSRWDRATEAFF.

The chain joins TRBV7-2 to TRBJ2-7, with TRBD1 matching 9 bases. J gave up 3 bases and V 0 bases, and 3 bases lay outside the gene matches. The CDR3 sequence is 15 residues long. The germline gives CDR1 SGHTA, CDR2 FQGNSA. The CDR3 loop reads CASSLARGQGYEQYF. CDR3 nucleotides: TGTGCCAGCAGCTTAGCCCGGGGACAGGGCTACGAGCAGTACTTC.

The CDR3 nucleotides are TGTGCCAGCCGGACAACAGGTCTTCCCTACGAGCAGTACTTC. It codes for CASRTTGLPYEQYF. The V call is TRBV27, the J call TRBJ2-7; D is perhaps TRBD1 (5 bases). Germline values: CDR1 MNHEY, CDR2 SMNVEV (reference sequence). Trimming took off 8 bases at V and 2 bases at J, with 16 bases between the two ends. The CDR3 consists of 14 residues.

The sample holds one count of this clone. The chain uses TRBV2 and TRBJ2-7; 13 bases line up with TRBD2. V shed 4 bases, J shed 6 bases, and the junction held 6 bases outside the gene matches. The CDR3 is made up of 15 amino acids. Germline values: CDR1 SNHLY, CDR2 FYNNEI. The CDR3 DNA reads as TGTGCCAGCAGTGCGGGACTAGCGGGGACGGGCGAGCAGTACTTC. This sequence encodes CASSAGLAGTGEQYF.

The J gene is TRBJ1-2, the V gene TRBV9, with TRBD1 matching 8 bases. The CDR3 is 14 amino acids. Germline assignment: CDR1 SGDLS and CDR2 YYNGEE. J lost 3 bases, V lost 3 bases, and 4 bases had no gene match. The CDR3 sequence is CASSAQTGDYGYTF. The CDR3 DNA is TGTGCCAGCAGCGCCCAGACAGGGGACTATGGCTACACCTTC.

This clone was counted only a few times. For the CDR3, the DNA is TGTGCCAGCAGCGCAGGACAGATTGAAGCTTTCTTT. Translated: CASSAGQIEAFF. The chain recombines TRBV7-6 with TRBJ1-1; TRBD1 might be the D (6 bases). The germline V gene encodes CDR1 SGHVS and CDR2 FNYEAQ. CDR3 length: 12 residues. V was shortened by 5 bases and J by 7 bases, with 11 bases between the two germline ends.

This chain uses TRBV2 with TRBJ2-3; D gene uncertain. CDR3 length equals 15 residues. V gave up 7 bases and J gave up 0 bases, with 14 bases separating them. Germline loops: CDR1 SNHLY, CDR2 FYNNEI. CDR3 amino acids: CASMAGGSSTDTQYF. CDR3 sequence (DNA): TGTGCCAGCATGGCTGGCGGTTCTAGCACAGATACGCAGTATTTT.

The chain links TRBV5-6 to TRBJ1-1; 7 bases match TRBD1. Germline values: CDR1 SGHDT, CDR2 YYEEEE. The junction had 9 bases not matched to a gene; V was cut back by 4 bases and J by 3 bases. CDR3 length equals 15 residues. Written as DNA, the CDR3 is TGTGCCAGCAGCCGGACAGGCGGGTGGGACACTGAAGCTTTCTTT. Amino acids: CASSRTGGWDTEAFF.

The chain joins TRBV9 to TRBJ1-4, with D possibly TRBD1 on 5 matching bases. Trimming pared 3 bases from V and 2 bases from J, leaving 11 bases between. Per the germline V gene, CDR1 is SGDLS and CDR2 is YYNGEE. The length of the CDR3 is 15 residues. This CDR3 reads CASSAQGGTNEKLFF. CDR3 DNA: TGTGCCAGCAGCGCTCAGGGAGGTACTAATGAAAAACTGTTTTTT.

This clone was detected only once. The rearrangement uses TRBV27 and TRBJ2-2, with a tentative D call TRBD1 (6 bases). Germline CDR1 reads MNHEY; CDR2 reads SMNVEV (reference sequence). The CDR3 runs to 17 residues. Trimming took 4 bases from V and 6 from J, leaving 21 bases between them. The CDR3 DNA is TGTGCCAGCAGTTCCCCTACAGGGTGGGTTCTCCCCGGGGAGCTGTTTTTT. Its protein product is CASSSPTGWVLPGELFF.

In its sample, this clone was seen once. The CDR3 spells CASSRGQANSIYGYTF. As DNA, the CDR3 is TGTGCCAGCAGCCGTGGACAGGCTAATTCCATTTATGGCTACACCTTC. The V gene is TRBV11-2, the J gene TRBJ1-2; 7 bases are shared with TRBD1. CDR1 and CDR2 (germline): SGHAT, FQNNGV. Germline trimming cut 5 bases from V and 5 bases from J; bases unmatched to any gene: 14. This CDR3 is built from 16 residues.

CDR3 nucleotides: TGCGCCAGCAGCTCCGGGACTCCCAGGACAGATACGCAGTATTTT. This sequence encodes CASSSGTPRTDTQYF. The chain combines TRBV5-1 with TRBJ2-3, with TRBD2 as a possible D gene (6 bases). Deletions cut 3 bases from V and 3 bases from J, with 14 bases between. The CDR3 extends over 15 amino acids. Germline V gene lookup returns CDR1 SGHRS and CDR2 YFSETQ.

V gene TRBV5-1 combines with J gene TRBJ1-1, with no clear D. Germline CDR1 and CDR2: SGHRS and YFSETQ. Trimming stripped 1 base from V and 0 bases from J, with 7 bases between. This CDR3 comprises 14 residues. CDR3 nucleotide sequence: TGCGCCAGCAGCTTGTCACCTATGAACACTGAAGCTTTCTTT. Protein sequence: CASSLSPMNTEAFF. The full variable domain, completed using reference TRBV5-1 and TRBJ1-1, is KAGVTQTPRYLIKTRGQQVTLSCSPISGHRSVSWYQQTPGQGLQFLFEYFSETQRNKGNFPGRFSGRQFSNSRSEMNVSTLELGDSALYLCASSLSPMNTEAFFGQGTRLTVV.

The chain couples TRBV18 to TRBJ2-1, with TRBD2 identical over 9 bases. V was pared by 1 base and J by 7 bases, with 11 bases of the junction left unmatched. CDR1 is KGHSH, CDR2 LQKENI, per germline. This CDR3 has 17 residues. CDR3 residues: CASSPLLPSGGPNEQFF. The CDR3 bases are TGTGCCAGCTCACCACTTCTTCCCAGCGGGGGGCCAAATGAGCAGTTCTTC.

DNA for the CDR3: TGTGCCAGCAGCTTTGACTTCTATTCCGGGACAGGTGAAGCTTTCTTT. Its translation: CASSFDFYSGTGEAFF. This chain joins TRBV7-6 and TRBJ1-1; 8 nucleotides align to TRBD1. V lost 3 bases to trimming and J lost 7 bases; unmatched junction nucleotides: 13. Germline-derived CDR1 and CDR2 are SGHVS and FNYEAQ. The CDR3 sequence is 16 residues long.

The DNA for the CDR3 is TGTGCCAGCAGCTTACGGGACAGGGCCGCTAACTATGGCTACACCTTC. It translates to CASSLRDRAANYGYTF. The gene calls are TRBV7-8 and TRBJ1-2; 9 nucleotides align to TRBD1. CDR1 is SGHVS and CDR2 is FQNEAQ in the germline V gene. The trim removed 2 bases at V and 0 bases at J, leaving 4 bases unmatched. The CDR3 runs 16 residues.